This TCR beta chain was captured by sequencing in a study of breast tumors, draining lymph nodes, adjacent tissues. Overall study findings and caveats: That most tumor T cells come from lymph nodes remained unproven. The data were judged consistent with most tumor T cells coming from lymph node and expanding in tumor. Compared with lymph nodes, tumors were less diverse; compared with nontumor tissue, more. Compared with basal-like, luminal-like tumors shared significantly more repertoire with nontumor tissue.

TCRdb re-called the multiplex PCR reads through MiXCR, storing one row per CDR3 protein. The sample contains 150,000 to 200,000 distinct CDR3 sequences, roughly a third of which appear only once. Germline values: CDR1 SGHTA, CDR2 FQGNSA. CDR3 length: 21 amino acids. In regard to this clonotype: Its antigen remains unknown. One junction end disagrees with the germline gene, perhaps due to a read error.

Samples came from axillary lymph nodes draining the breast cancer. The sequence derives from a female donor with breast cancer. Some clones in this sample may be carry-over from other donors' samples. This chain links TRBV7-2 with TRBJ1-6; TRBD1 agrees at 7 bases. The sample taken for sequencing was axillary lymph node tissue. CDR3 residues: CASSLSASFWTGSSHNSPLHF. CDR3 sequence (DNA): TGCGCCAGCAGCTTAAGTGCGAGTTTCTGGACAGGAAGCTCCCATAATTCACCCCTCCACTTT. Looking up the rest from reference TRBV7-2 and TRBJ1-6 gives the full variable domain: GAGVSQSPSNKVTEKGKDVELRCDPISGHTALYWYRQSLGQGLEFLIYFQGNSAPDKSGLPSDRFSAERTGGSVSTLTIQRTQQEDSAVYLCASSLSASFWTGSSHNSPLHFGNGTRLTVT.